The T cell receptor (beta chain) described here comes from a study of CD8 T cells in Susac syndrome. Comment on this clonotype: The antigen is unknown.

Study outcomes and limitations: As the study acknowledged, the number of individuals in its TCR sequencing and HLA analysis was relatively small.

The V gene's germline CDR1 is SGHDT and CDR2 YYEEEE. This CDR3 spans 14 amino acids. The V and J ends lost 4 bases and 4 bases, in that order; junction bases with no gene match: 2. Random hexamers were used to reverse transcribe the RNA input (about 0.5 to 1 ug). TCRdb re-called the immunoSEQ multiplex PCR reads through MiXCR, storing one row per CDR3 protein. The table has approximately 110,000 distinct CDR3 sequences, 90% to 95% seen once. The chain recombines TRBV5-6 with TRBJ2-5, with 12 bases identical to TRBD2. The origin of this receptor is a human donor in good health. The source material was CD4+ T cells from PBMCs. The CDR3 region has the DNA TGTGCCAGCAGCCAGGGACTAGCGGGAGAGACCCAGTACTTC. Translating gives CASSQGLAGETQYF.